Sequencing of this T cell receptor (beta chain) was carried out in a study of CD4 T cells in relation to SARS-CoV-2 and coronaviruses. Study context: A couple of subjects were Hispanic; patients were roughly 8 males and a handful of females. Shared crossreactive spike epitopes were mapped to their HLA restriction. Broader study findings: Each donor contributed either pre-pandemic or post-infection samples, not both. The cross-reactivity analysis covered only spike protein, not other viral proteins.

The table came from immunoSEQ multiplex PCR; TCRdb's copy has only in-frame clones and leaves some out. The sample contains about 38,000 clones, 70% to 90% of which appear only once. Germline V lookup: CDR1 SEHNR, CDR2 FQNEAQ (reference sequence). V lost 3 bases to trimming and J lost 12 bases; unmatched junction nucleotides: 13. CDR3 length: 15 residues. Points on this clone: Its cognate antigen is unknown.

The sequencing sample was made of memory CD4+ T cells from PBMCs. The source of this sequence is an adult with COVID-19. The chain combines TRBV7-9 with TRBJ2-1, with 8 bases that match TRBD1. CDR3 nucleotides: TGTGCCAGCAGCTTTGGCAGGGGGCCACGGTATGGGCAGTTCTTC. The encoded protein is CASSFGRGPRYGQFF. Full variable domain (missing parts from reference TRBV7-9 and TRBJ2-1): DTGVSQNPRHKITKRGQNVTFRCDPISEHNRLYWYRQTLGQGPEFLTYFQNEAQLEKSRLLSDRFSAERPKGSFSTLEIQRTEQGDSAMYLCASSFGRGPRYGQFFGPGTRLTVL.